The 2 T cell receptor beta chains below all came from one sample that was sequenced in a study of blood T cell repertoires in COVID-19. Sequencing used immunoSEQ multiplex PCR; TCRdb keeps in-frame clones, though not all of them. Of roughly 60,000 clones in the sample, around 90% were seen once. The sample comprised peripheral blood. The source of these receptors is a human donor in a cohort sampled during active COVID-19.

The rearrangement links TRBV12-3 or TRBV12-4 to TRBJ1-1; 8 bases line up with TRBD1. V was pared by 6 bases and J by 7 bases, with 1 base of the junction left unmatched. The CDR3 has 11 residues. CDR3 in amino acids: CASRDRVEAFF. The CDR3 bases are TGTGCCAGCAGGGACAGGGTTGAAGCTTTCTTT.

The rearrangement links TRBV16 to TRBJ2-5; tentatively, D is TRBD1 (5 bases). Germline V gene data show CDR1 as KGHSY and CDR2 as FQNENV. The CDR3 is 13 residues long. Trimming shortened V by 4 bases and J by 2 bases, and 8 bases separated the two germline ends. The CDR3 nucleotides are TGTGCCAGCAGCCCCCGACAGCAAGAGACCCAGTACTTC. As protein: CASSPRQQETQYF.